The T cell receptor (beta chain) described here comes from a study of OX40 agonist ivuxolimab in advanced cancers. With regard to the full study: Ivuxolimab was a fully human IgG2 agonistic monoclonal antibody targeting the costimulatory receptor OX40 (CD134). Prior anti-PD-1, anti-PD-L1 or anti-CTLA-4 therapy was permitted, and checkpoint inhibitors had been received by around 39% of dose-escalation patients. The point of sequencing TCRbeta in the periphery was to test whether ivuxolimab changed TCR sequence diversity and drove clonal T-cell expansion. Intravenous ivuxolimab was administered to patients every 2 weeks at six dose levels: 0.01, 0.1, 0.3, 1.5, 3 and 10 mg/kg. Of the approximately 50 dose-escalation patients, hepatocellular carcinoma was present in 19, melanoma in around 15, renal cell carcinoma in 9 and head and neck cancer in 9. The monotherapy dose-escalation portion (N of about 47 patients) of the phase I ivuxolimab trial is reported in the paper. In the dose-escalation cohort, more than 75% of patients were male, and the mean age was approximately 60 years, with a range of about 23 to 80. Three dose-escalation patients achieved partial responses, one with hepatocellular carcinoma and two with cutaneous melanoma. The paper as a whole reports these results and caveats: Which antigens the clonally expanded peripheral T cells were specific for was not determined. Low levels of normalized T-cell clonal expansion were also seen in some patients who did not respond. At doses of 0.1 to 3.0 mg/kg, clonal expansion of both CD4+ and CD8+ T cells in blood was seen between baseline and week 6. On average, CD8+ T cells showed more expanded clones than CD4+ T cells after ivuxolimab. Partial responders in the 0.1-3.0 mg/kg groups had among the lowest normalized peripheral clonal expansion, especially among CD8+ T cells.

For sequencing of the TCRbeta CDR3 region, genomic DNA was extracted from the sorted cells. The immunoSEQ Assay was used for sequencing of TCRbeta CDR3 regions. Here the immuneACCESS table is served through TCRdb, limited to in-frame sequences with V and J called. Missing clones are a known gap in these copies; in checked studies unresolved V genes cover under half, and the rest lacks a known reason. The sample table shows more than 65,000 clones, and roughly 88% are seen once. The top ten clones comprise 0.45% to 0.65% of the sample. The CDR3 spans 15 residues, from the cysteine through the phenylalanine. The DNA shown is the 45-base CDR3, in frame from base 1. V and J are truncated by 0 bases and 3 bases respectively, leaving an intervening sequence of 10 bases. CDR1 LGHNA and CDR2 YNFKEQ were looked up in the germline V gene. With respect to this clone: It has no known antigen specificity. No clone much larger than this one lies a single base away; base qualities are absent.

The trial excluded patients who had a history of autoimmune disease or who were on systemic immunosuppression. Peripheral blood for TCR sequencing was collected from all dose cohorts at baseline, on cycle 4 day 1, and on cycle 7 day 1. Samples came from an open-label, multicenter, first-in-human phase I dose-escalation trial of ivuxolimab. Adults with locally advanced or metastatic melanoma, renal cell, hepatocellular, or head and neck squamous cell carcinoma were enrolled in the trial. Before TCR sequencing, CD4+ and CD8+ T cells were separately sorted from peripheral blood. The sample was CD4+ or CD8+ T cells sorted from blood, taken in a trial of the OX40 agonist ivuxolimab. This receptor was obtained from an adult with an advanced solid tumor such as melanoma, head and neck, liver or kidney cancer. Recombination linked TRBV4-2 to TRBJ2-3, with no confidently assigned D gene. Here is the DNA: TGTGCCAGCAGCCAAGATAGCACCGCGACAGATACGCAGTATTTT. Its coded protein is CASSQDSTATDTQYF.